The T cell receptor (beta chain) under discussion was sequenced for a study of OX40 agonist ivuxolimab in advanced cancers. From germline, CDR1 is MDHEN and CDR2 SYDVKM. This CDR3 has 15 residues. The V end lost 3 bases, the J end lost 1 base, and 10 bases lay between the germline ends. Sequenced by immunoSEQ multiplex PCR; TCRdb stores in-frame clones only, minus some. The sample records about 69,000 clones, roughly 89% being singletons. The receptor's source is an adult with an advanced solid tumor such as melanoma, head and neck, liver or kidney cancer. This rearrangement joins TRBV28 to TRBJ2-4; a possible D gene is TRBD1 (6 bases). This material consisted of CD4+ or CD8+ T cells sorted from blood, taken in a trial of the OX40 agonist ivuxolimab. As DNA, the CDR3 is TGTGCCAGCAGTTTGCCAGGACAGGCCAAAAACATTCAGTACTTC. Translating it yields CASSLPGQAKNIQYF.